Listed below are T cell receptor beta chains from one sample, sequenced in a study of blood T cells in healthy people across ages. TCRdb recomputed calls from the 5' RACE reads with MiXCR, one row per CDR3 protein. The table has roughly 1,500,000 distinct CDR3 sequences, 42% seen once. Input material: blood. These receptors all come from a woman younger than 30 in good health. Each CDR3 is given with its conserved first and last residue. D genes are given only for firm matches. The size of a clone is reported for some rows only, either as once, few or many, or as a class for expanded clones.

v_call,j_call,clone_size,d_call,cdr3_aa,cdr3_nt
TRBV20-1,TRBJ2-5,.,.,CSARDPRDERETQYF,TGCAGTGCTAGAGATCCCAGGGATGAGAGAGAGACCCAGTACTTC
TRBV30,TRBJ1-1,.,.,CAGERVGTEAFF,TGTGCGGGTGAAAGGGTGGGCACTGAAGCTTTCTTT
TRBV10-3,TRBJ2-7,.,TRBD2,CAISESKITRTSGRHEQYF,TGTGCCATCAGTGAGTCGAAAATTACGAGGACTAGCGGGAGGCACGAGCAGTACTTC
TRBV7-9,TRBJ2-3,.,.,CASSPIRTDTQYF,TGTGCCAGCAGCCCGATCCGCACAGATACGCAGTATTTT
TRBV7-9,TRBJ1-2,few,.,CASSRASHPYGYTF,TGTGCCAGCAGTAGGGCATCTCACCCCTATGGCTACACCTTC
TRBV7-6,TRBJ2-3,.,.,CASSLVGGRVQDTQYF,TGTGCCAGCAGCTTAGTTGGGGGAAGAGTACAGGATACGCAGTATTTT
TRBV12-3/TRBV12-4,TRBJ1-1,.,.,CASSLAPIMDMNTEAFF,TGTGCCAGCAGTTTAGCCCCGATCATGGACATGAACACTGAAGCTTTCTTT
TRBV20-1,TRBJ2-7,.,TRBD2,CSAPRTSDYEQYF,TGCAGTGCCCCACGGACTAGCGACTACGAGCAGTACTTC
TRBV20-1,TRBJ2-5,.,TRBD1,CSATRTGGAETQYF,TGCAGTGCTACAAGGACAGGGGGCGCAGAGACCCAGTACTTC
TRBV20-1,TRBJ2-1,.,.,CSASEQETQFF,TGCAGTGCTAGTGAACAAGAGACCCAGTTCTTC
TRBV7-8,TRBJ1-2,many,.,CASSHGGSNYGYTF,TGTGCCAGCAGCCACGGGGGGAGCAACTATGGCTACACCTTC
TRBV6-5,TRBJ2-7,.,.,CASSIIQGRGEQYF,TGTGCCAGCAGTATAATCCAGGGACGCGGCGAGCAGTACTTC
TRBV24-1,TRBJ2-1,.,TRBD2,CATRAGLGDNEQFF,TGTGCCACCAGAGCCGGACTAGGGGATAATGAGCAGTTCTTC
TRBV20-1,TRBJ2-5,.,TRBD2,CSARTRGGETQYF,TGCAGTGCGCGGACAAGGGGAGGGGAGACCCAGTACTTC
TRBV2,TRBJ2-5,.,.,CASSGVAYQETQYF,TGTGCCAGCAGTGGAGTAGCGTACCAAGAGACCCAGTACTTC
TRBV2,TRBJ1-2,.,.,CASSETYGYTF,TGTGCCAGCAGTGAAACCTATGGCTACACCTTC
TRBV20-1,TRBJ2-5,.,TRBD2,CSAFTSGGSETQYF,TGCAGTGCATTTACTAGCGGGGGATCAGAGACCCAGTACTTC
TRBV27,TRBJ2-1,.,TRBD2,CASSLVSGGANEQFF,TGTGCCAGCAGTTTAGTTAGCGGGGGGGCCAATGAGCAGTTCTTC
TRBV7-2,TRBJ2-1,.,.,CASSLVPSANEQFF,TGTGCCAGCAGCTTAGTTCCGTCTGCCAATGAGCAGTTCTTC
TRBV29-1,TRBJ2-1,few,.,CSVSKGGDSNEQFF,TGCAGCGTATCTAAGGGGGGAGATAGCAATGAGCAGTTCTTC
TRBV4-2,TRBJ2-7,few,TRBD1,CASSRRPDRDAYEQYF,TGTGCCAGCAGCCGACGGCCGGACAGGGATGCCTACGAGCAGTACTTC
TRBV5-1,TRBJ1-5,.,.,CASSLTGTPVEPQHF,TGCGCCAGCAGCTTGACCGGGACCCCTGTAGAGCCCCAGCATTTT